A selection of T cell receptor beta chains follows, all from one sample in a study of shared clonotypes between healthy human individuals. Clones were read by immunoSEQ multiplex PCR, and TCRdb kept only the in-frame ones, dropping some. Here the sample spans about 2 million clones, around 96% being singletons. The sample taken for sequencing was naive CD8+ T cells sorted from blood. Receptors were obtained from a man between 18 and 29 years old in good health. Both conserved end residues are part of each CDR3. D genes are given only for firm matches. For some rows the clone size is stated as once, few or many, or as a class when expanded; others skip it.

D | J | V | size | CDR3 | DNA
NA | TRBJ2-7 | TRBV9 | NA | CASSAAAEAYYEQYF | TGTGCCAGCAGCGCAGCAGCGGAAGCGTACTACGAGCAGTACTTC
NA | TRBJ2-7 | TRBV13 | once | CASRSGLTSLEQYF | TGTGCCAGCAGGTCAGGATTAACCTCCCTCGAGCAGTACTTC
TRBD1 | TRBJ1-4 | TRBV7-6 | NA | CASRSEQGDEKLFF | TGTGCCAGCAGAAGTGAGCAGGGGGATGAGAAACTGTTTTTT
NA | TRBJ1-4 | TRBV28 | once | CASSFNEKLFF | TGTGCCAGCAGTTTTAACGAAAAACTGTTTTTT
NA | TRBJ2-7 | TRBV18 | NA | CASSPIHAYEQYF | TGTGCCAGCTCACCTATTCATGCCTACGAGCAGTACTTC
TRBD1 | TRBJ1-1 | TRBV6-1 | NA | CASSEEFRGQGNTEAFF | TGTGCCAGCAGTGAAGAATTTAGGGGGCAAGGGAACACTGAAGCTTTCTTT
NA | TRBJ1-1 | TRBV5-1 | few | CASSRTANTEAFF | TGCGCCAGCAGTCGGACAGCAAACACTGAAGCTTTCTTT
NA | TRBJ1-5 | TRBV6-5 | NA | CASGGGGQPQHF | TGTGCCAGCGGTGGTGGAGGTCAGCCCCAGCATTTT
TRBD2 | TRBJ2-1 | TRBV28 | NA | CASSSWGLAVQYNEQFF | TGTGCCAGCAGTTCATGGGGACTAGCGGTACAATACAATGAGCAGTTCTTC
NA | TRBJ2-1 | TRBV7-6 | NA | CASSAFTAQYNEQFF | TGTGCCAGCAGCGCGTTTACCGCTCAATACAATGAGCAGTTCTTC
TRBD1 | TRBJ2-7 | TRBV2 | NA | CASSVLSTGADSYEQYF | TGTGCCAGCAGTGTACTTTCGACAGGGGCTGATTCCTACGAGCAGTACTTC
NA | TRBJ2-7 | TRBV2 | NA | CASSSPDRVYEQYF | TGTGCCAGCAGTTCACCGGACAGAGTCTACGAGCAGTACTTC
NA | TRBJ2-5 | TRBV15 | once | CATNQGLHGETQYF | TGTGCCACCAATCAGGGGCTCCACGGGGAGACCCAGTACTTC
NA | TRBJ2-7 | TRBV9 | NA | CASSVDEDRYYEQYF | TGTGCCAGCAGCGTAGACGAGGACCGATATTACGAGCAGTACTTC
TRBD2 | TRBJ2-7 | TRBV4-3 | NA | CASSQQLADEQYF | TGCGCCAGCAGCCAGCAACTAGCGGACGAGCAGTACTTC
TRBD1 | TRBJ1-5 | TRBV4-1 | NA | CASSQDPGGVNQPQHF | TGCGCCAGCAGCCAAGATCCAGGGGGAGTCAATCAGCCCCAGCATTTT
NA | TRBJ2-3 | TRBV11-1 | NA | CASSLEQRTDTQYF | TGTGCCAGCAGCTTAGAACAGCGGACGGATACGCAGTATTTT
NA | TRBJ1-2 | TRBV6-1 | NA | CASSEAGLRHYGYTF | TGTGCCAGCAGTGAAGCGGGACTTCGACACTATGGCTACACCTTC
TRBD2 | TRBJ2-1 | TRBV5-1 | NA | CASSSGGMSSYNEQFF | TGCGCCAGCAGTTCCGGGGGGATGAGCTCCTACAATGAGCAGTTCTTC
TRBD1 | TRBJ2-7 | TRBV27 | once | CASSLTGAAYEQYF | TGTGCCAGCAGCTTGACAGGGGCGGCCTACGAGCAGTACTTC
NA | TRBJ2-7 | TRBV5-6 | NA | CASSLSPGVYEQYF | TGTGCCAGCAGCTTGTCCCCCGGGGTTTACGAGCAGTACTTC
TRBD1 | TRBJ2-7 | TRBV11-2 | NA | CASSSPGQGSYEQYF | TGTGCCAGCAGCTCCCCGGGACAGGGGTCCTACGAGCAGTACTTC
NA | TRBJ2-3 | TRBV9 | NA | CASSVAGSGHGLADTQYF | TGTGCCAGCAGCGTAGCTGGGTCTGGACACGGTTTGGCAGATACGCAGTATTTT
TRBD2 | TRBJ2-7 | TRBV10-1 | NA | CASRTGSGRGEQYF | TGCGCCAGCAGGACGGGCAGCGGGAGGGGCGAGCAGTACTTC
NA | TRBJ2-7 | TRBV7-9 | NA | CASSLAQGKRYEQYF | TGTGCCAGCAGCTTAGCGCAAGGTAAACGCTACGAGCAGTACTTC
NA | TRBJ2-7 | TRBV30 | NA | CAWSEDSFYEQYF | TGTGCCTGGAGTGAAGACAGCTTCTACGAGCAGTACTTC
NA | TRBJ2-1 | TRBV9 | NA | CASSVGGSGNEQFF | TGTGCCAGCAGCGTAGGAGGGTCGGGTAATGAGCAGTTCTTC
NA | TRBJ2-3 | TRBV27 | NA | CASSLWIPSSGLPSDTQYF | TGTGCCAGCAGTTTGTGGATCCCCTCATCGGGACTCCCCTCCGATACGCAGTATTTT
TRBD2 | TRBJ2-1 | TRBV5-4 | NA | CASSTGSGGPYNEQFF | TGTGCCAGCAGCACCGGTAGCGGGGGGCCCTACAATGAGCAGTTCTTC
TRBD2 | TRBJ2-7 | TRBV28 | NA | CASSMQGGSYEQYF | TGTGCCAGCAGCATGCAGGGAGGGTCCTACGAGCAGTACTTC
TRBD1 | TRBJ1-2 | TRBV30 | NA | CAWSGQGARGYTF | TGTGCCTGGAGTGGGCAGGGGGCGCGAGGCTACACCTTC
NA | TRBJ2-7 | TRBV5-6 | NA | CASSFGSGTYEQYF | TGTGCCAGCAGCTTCGGGTCGGGAACCTACGAGCAGTACTTC
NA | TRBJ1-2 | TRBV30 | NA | CAWTPWGLGNGYTF | TGTGCCTGGACCCCCTGGGGGTTGGGGAATGGCTACACCTTC
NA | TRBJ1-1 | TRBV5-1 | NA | CASSLDPMLGNTEAFF | TGCGCCAGCAGCTTGGATCCGATGTTGGGGAACACTGAAGCTTTCTTT
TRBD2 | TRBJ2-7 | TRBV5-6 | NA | CASSSLGRGVYEQYF | TGTGCCAGCAGTTCACTAGGGCGGGGGGTCTACGAGCAGTACTTC
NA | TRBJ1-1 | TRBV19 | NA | CASSFGNTEAFF | TGTGCCAGTAGTTTCGGGAACACTGAAGCTTTCTTT
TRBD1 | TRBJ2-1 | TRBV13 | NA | CASSFSGTGINEQFF | TGTGCCAGCAGCTTCTCCGGGACAGGGATCAATGAGCAGTTCTTC
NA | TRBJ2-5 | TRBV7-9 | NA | CASRIGGGETQYF | TGTGCCAGCAGGATAGGCGGAGGGGAGACCCAGTACTTC
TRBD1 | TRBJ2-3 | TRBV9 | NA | CASSAGQGAYTQYF | TGTGCCAGCAGCGCGGGACAGGGGGCATATACGCAGTATTTT
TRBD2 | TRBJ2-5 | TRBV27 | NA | CASSLTGGWGETQYF | TGTGCCAGCAGTTTAACGGGGGGTTGGGGAGAGACCCAGTACTTC
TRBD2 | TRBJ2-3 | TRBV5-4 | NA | CASGTSGGADTQYF | TGTGCCAGCGGTACTAGCGGGGGGGCCGATACGCAGTATTTT
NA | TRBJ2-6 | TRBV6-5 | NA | CAGGRSGANVLTF | TGTGCCGGCGGGCGTTCTGGGGCCAACGTCCTGACTTTC
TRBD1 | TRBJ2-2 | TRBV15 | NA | CATSREYDGGTGAIGELFF | TGTGCCACCAGCAGAGAATATGATGGTGGGACAGGGGCGATCGGGGAGCTGTTTTTT
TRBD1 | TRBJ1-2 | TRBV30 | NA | CAWSPGQGEDGYTF | TGTGCCTGGAGCCCCGGACAGGGAGAGGATGGCTACACCTTC
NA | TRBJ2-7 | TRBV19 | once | CASSIGTGRNYEQYF | TGTGCCAGTAGTATAGGAACAGGGCGAAACTACGAGCAGTACTTC
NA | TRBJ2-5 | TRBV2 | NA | CASSEEVLVRETQYF | TGTGCCAGCAGTGAAGAGGTCCTGGTTAGAGAGACCCAGTACTTC
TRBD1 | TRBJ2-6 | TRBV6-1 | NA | CASSARQGSGANVLTF | TGTGCCAGCAGTGCCCGACAGGGATCAGGGGCCAACGTCCTGACTTTC